The T cell receptor (beta chain) described here comes from a study of blood T cell repertoires in COVID-19. Per the germline V gene, CDR1 is MNHEY and CDR2 is SMNVEV (reference sequence). The CDR3 covers 19 residues. V shed 4 bases and J 0 bases; nucleotides not matched to a gene: 14. Assay used: immunoSEQ multiplex PCR; TCRdb lists only in-frame clones, some missing. Here the sample spans roughly 300,000 clones, 80% to 95% being singletons. The chain uses TRBV27 and TRBJ2-7; 11 bases are shared with TRBD2. The sequence was obtained from a woman aged 25-40 years who had recovered from COVID-19. Sequencing input: PBMCs or T cells enriched from blood (not recorded which). This chain's CDR3 is CASSSPGTSGIRSSYEQYF. Written as DNA, the CDR3 is TGTGCCAGCAGTTCCCCCGGGACTAGCGGAATAAGGAGCTCCTACGAGCAGTACTTC.